The source of this T cell receptor beta chain is a study of blood T cell repertoires in COVID-19. Turning to the study itself: Spain, Italy and the United States supplied samples that represented acute and convalescent COVID-19.

The protocol was immunoSEQ multiplex PCR, while the TCRdb copy is restricted to in-frame clones and leaves out a portion. The table has around 100,000 clones, more than 80% seen once. CDR1 and CDR2 from the germline V gene are MDHEN and SYDVKM. The V end lost 7 bases, the J end lost 3 bases, and 5 bases lay between the germline ends. CDR3 length equals 11 residues. The chain links TRBV28 to TRBJ2-3; D ambiguous. This TCR derives from a man aged 55 to 70 with acute or convalescent COVID-19. Sequencing used peripheral blood. CDR3 DNA sequence: TGTGCCAGCACTAATACAGATACGCAGTATTTT. The encoded protein is CASTNTDTQYF.